This T cell receptor beta chain was recorded in a study of regulatory T cells in long-lasting Graves disease. The CDR3 loop spans 17 amino acids. V dropped 4 bases and J dropped 0; count of bases not matched to a gene: 11. Germline CDR1 and CDR2: MGHRA and YSYEKL. This sample's time point: newly diagnosed GD, antithyroid drugs for less than 3 months. PBMCs provided the RNA from which the TCR library was made. The authors drew 8.5 to 9 milliliters of peripheral blood into EDTA tubes. In building TCR beta libraries, iRepertoire HTBI primers were used together with Arm-PCR of CDR3 regions. TCRdb reprocessed the multiplex PCR reads with MiXCR, giving one entry per CDR3 protein. The table includes approximately 460,000 distinct CDR3 sequences, about 17% detected once. This sample also appeared in a second study, on T cells in Graves' hyperthyroidism and ophthalmopathy. From that study: Using the HTBI primer set, a first-round RT-PCR was run on the TCR CDR3. Researchers report that a 13 V-J model separated ophthalmopathy from stable hyperthyroidism.

V and J are TRBV4-1 and TRBJ1-1, with TRBD1 matching 7 bases. This clonotype was obtained from a woman aged 30 to 39 with Graves disease. Sequencing was performed on peripheral blood mononuclear cells (PBMCs), taken at new diagnosis, from a patient treated with antithyroid drugs. The CDR3 protein is CASSLRNTGQLNTEAFF. DNA of the CDR3: TGCGCCAGCAGCCTAAGAAACACGGGACAGTTGAACACTGAAGCTTTCTTT.